Following are 6 T cell receptor beta chains from one sample sequenced in a study of CD4 T cells in relation to SARS-CoV-2 and coronaviruses. The repertoire was sequenced with immunoSEQ multiplex PCR; TCRdb's copy has only in-frame clones and lacks some. The sample contains around 65,000 clones, about nine tenths of which appear only once. Unexposed donor CD4+ T cells date from about 2011-2019, before the COVID-19 pandemic. Material for sequencing was memory CD4+ T cells from PBMCs. The receptors were sampled from a human donor in good health.

A single count supports this clone. V and J are TRBV11-2 and TRBJ2-7, with D possibly matching TRBD1 (6 bases). CDR1 and CDR2 (germline): SGHAT, FQNNGV. This CDR3 has 11 amino acids. V dropped 1 base and J dropped 10 bases, with 8 bases sitting between them. CDR3 in DNA: TGTGCCAGCAGCTTAGGGGGACACCAGTACTTC. Its protein is CASSLGGHQYF.

This clone was observed once. This chain joins TRBV12-3 or TRBV12-4 and TRBJ2-1; 9 bases are a match to TRBD2. Germline trimming cut 6 bases from V and 6 bases from J; bases unmatched to any gene: 0. The CDR3 runs 12 residues. DNA for the CDR3: TGTGCCAGCAGGGGACTAGCCAATGAGCAGTTCTTC. This encodes CASRGLANEQFF.

V usage is TRBV5-5 and J usage is TRBJ2-7, with 7 bases fitting TRBD1. Germline V lookup: CDR1 SGHKS, CDR2 YYEKEE (reference sequence). V was pared by 0 bases and J by 3 bases, with 9 bases of the junction left unmatched. The CDR3 sequence is 16 residues long. For the CDR3, the DNA is TGTGCCAGCAGCTTGGCCCTTGGGACAGTCAGCTACGAGCAGTACTTC. Translating gives CASSLALGTVSYEQYF.

The chain joins TRBV6-4 to TRBJ1-2, with TRBD1 matching 9 bases. Germline V gene data show CDR1 as MRHNA and CDR2 as SNTAGT. The CDR3 runs to 14 residues. Germline trimming cut 5 bases from V and 4 bases from J; bases unmatched to any gene: 5. DNA of the CDR3: TGTGCCAGCAGTCGGGACAGGGACGGCTATGGCTACACCTTC. Protein: CASSRDRDGYGYTF.

This chain links TRBV4-1 with TRBJ2-3, with 9 bases that match TRBD2. V gave up 2 bases and J gave up 3 bases; unmatched junction bases: 9. From germline, CDR1 is MGHRA and CDR2 YSYEKL. The CDR3 has 17 residues. CDR3 nucleotides: TGCGCCAGCAGCCAACTTCTACGAGCGGGAGGAACAGATACGCAGTATTTT. Its translation: CASSQLLRAGGTDTQYF.

This chain connects TRBV29-1 to TRBJ1-2; D is unclear. The CDR3 is 14 residues long. Trimming took 5 bases from V and 2 from J, leaving 15 bases between them. From germline, CDR1 is SQVTM and CDR2 ANQGSEA. The CDR3 sequence is CSVLGTEQNYGYTF. The CDR3 DNA sequence: TGCAGCGTTTTGGGAACAGAACAGAACTATGGCTACACCTTC.